These 10 T cell receptor beta chains originate from one sample sequenced in a study of PD-L1 blockade in urothelial cancer. TCRdb's copy holds only in-frame clones and misses some; the assay was immunoSEQ multiplex PCR. The sample contains more than 90,000 clones, around 90% of which appear only once. Time point described: peripheral blood 6 weeks after treatment start. The sample in question was PBMCs, obtained around atezolizumab (anti-PD-L1) treatment. Source of these receptors: a man in his sixties with urothelial cancer.

The chain joins TRBV6-1 to TRBJ1-1; no reliable D call. The CDR3 is 15 amino acids. Trimming removed 6 bases at V and 1 base at J, with 15 bases between. The germline CDR1 and CDR2 sequences are MNHNS and SASEGT. The CDR3 region has the DNA TGTGCCAGCAGGATCAATAGACAAACGAACACTGAAGCTTTCTTT. Amino acids: CASRINRQTNTEAFF.

The genes are TRBV4-3 and TRBJ2-5; 11 positions match TRBD2. This CDR3 region has 18 residues. The junction had 14 bases not matched to a gene; V was cut back by 3 bases and J by 5 bases. CDR1 and CDR2 from the germline V gene are LGHNA and YSLEER. The CDR3 region is CASSQVISGRAAVETQYF. The CDR3 coding sequence is TGCGCCAGCAGCCAGGTTATTAGCGGGAGGGCCGCGGTGGAGACCCAGTACTTC.

The rearrangement uses TRBV5-1 and TRBJ1-1; the match to TRBD1 covers 7 bases. The CDR3 runs 14 residues. J gave up 5 bases and V 4 bases, and 8 bases lay outside the gene matches. Germline loops: CDR1 SGHRS, CDR2 YFSETQ. The CDR3 loop is CASSQGQSFTEAFF. CDR3 nucleotide sequence: TGCGCCAGCAGCCAGGGACAGTCATTTACTGAAGCTTTCTTT.

This rearrangement joins TRBV6-4 to TRBJ2-1; a weak D match, TRBD1 (6 bases). Germline CDR1 MRHNA, CDR2 SNTAGT. V gave up 6 bases and J gave up 6 bases, with 12 bases separating them. This CDR3 region has 13 residues. DNA for the CDR3: TGTGCCAGCAGGGAATCACAGGGCAATGAGCAGTTCTTC. This gives the protein CASRESQGNEQFF.

V usage is TRBV5-1 and J usage is TRBJ2-2, with a tentative D call TRBD1 (6 bases). Germline loops: CDR1 SGHRS, CDR2 YFSETQ. V lost 3 bases to trimming and J lost 3 bases, with 15 bases between them. The CDR3 consists of 16 residues. The CDR3, as DNA: TGCGCCAGCAGCTACAAAGGGGGAGTTGACACCGGGGAGCTGTTTTTT. It is translated as CASSYKGGVDTGELFF.

This chain uses TRBV7-8 with TRBJ2-5; no firm D call. Germline V gene data show CDR1 as SGHVS and CDR2 as FQNEAQ. Trimming took off 1 base at V and 7 bases at J, with 13 bases between the two ends. The CDR3 runs to 14 residues. In nucleotides, the CDR3 is TGTGCCAGCAGCTTAGGGCGCATGTCGGGGACCCAGTACTTC. Its protein product is CASSLGRMSGTQYF.

The V gene is TRBV5-1, the J gene TRBJ2-7; D gene ambiguous. Germline V gives CDR1 SGHRS, CDR2 YFSETQ. CDR3 size: 14 residues. Trimming removed 1 base at V and 0 bases at J, with 8 bases between. The CDR3 nucleotides read TGCGCCAGCAGCTTGTACCGGAGCTCCTACGAGCAGTACTTC. Translation gives CASSLYRSSYEQYF.

The CDR3 DNA is TGTGCCAGCAGTGAAGGAGTATGGGCCCGAGGGAATACGCAGTATTTT. It translates to CASSEGVWARGNTQYF. J is TRBJ2-3 and V is TRBV6-1; D is perhaps TRBD2 (5 bases). There are 16 residues in the CDR3. The germline V gene encodes CDR1 MNHNS and CDR2 SASEGT. Trimming pared 1 base from V and 7 bases from J, leaving 18 bases between.

The V call is TRBV11-2, the J call TRBJ1-1, with D possibly being TRBD1 (5 bases). The germline V and J ends were trimmed by 0 bases and 6 bases, with 14 bases remaining between them. Germline CDR1 reads SGHAT; CDR2 reads FQNNGV. CDR3 length: 15 amino acids. CDR3 in amino acids: CASSLDRGRGSEAFF. The CDR3 DNA follows: TGTGCCAGCAGCTTAGATCGAGGAAGGGGCTCTGAAGCTTTCTTT.

The genes are TRBV6-5 and TRBJ2-7, with D possibly TRBD2 on 6 matching bases. The CDR3 sequence is 15 residues long. The germline gives CDR1 MNHEY, CDR2 SVGAGI. Trimming left V 0 bases short and J 1 base short, with 10 bases between. CDR3 sequence: CASSYSSGESYEQYF. The CDR3 DNA is TGTGCCAGCAGTTACTCGTCGGGGGAGTCCTACGAGCAGTACTTC.